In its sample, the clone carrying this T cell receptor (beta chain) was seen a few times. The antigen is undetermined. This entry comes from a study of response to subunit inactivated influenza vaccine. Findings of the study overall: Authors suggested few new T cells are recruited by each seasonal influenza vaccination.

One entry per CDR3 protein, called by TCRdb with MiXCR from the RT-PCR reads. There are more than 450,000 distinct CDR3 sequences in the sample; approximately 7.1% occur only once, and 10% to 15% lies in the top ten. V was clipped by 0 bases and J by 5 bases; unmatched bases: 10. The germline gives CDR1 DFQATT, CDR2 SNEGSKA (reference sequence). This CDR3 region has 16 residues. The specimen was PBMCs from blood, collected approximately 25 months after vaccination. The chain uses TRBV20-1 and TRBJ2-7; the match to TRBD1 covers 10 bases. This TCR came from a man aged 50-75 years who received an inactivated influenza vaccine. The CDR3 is CSARDPTGGLIDEQYF. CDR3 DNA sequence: TGCAGTGCTAGAGATCCGACAGGGGGCCTTATCGACGAGCAGTACTTC.